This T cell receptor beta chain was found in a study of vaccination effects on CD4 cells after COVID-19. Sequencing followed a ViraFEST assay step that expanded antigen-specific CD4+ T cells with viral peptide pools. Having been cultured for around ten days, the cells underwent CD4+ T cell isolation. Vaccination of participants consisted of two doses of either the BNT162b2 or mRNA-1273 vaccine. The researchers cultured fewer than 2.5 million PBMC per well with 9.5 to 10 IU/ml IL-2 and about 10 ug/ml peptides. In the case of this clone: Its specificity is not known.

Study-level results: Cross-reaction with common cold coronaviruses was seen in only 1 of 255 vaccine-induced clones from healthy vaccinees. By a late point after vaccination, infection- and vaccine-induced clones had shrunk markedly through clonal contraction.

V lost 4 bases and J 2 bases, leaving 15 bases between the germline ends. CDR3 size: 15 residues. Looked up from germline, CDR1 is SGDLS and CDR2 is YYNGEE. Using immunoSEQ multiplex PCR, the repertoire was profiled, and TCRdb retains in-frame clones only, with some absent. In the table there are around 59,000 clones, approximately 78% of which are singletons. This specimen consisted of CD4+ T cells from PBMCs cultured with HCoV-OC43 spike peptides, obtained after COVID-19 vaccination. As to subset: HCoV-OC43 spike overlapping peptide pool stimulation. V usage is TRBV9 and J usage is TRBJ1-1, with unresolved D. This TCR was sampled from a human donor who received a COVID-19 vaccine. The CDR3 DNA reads TGTGCCAGCAGCACCCGCAGGAACGGTAACACTGAAGCTTTCTTT. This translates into CASSTRRNGNTEAFF.